These T cell receptor beta chains were read from a single sample in a study of spatial heterogeneity in lung cancer. TCRdb recomputed calls from the 5' RACE reads with MiXCR, one row per CDR3 protein. The sample lists roughly 16,000 distinct CDR3 sequences, around 21% seen once, with around 19% in the top ten. The sample consisted of PBMCs, taken at surgery. The source is a female donor with early-stage non-small cell lung cancer. CDR3s include the opening cysteine and the closing phenylalanine or tryptophan. The D gene is left open where the match is weak. Some rows have no size entry. The others give once, few or many, or a class for an expanded clone.

V gene	clone size	J gene	D gene	CDR3 DNA	CDR3 protein
TRBV6-2/TRBV6-3	many	TRBJ2-4	-	TGTGCCAGCAGATGGGGTAACATTCAGTACTTC	CASRWGNIQYF
TRBV20-1	many	TRBJ2-7	-	TGCAGTGCTACCGGATCCTACGAGCAGTACTTC	CSATGSYEQYF
TRBV5-1	many	TRBJ2-7	-	TGCGCCAGCAGCTTGGCTCAGTCCTACGAGCAGTACTTC	CASSLAQSYEQYF
TRBV7-9	many	TRBJ2-1	TRBD2	TGTGCCAGCAGCTTAGATCGTGCTAGCGGGAGACTTGAGCAGTTCTTC	CASSLDRASGRLEQFF
TRBV6-2/TRBV6-3	many	TRBJ2-1	-	TGTGCCAGCAACAACTTTCCTAAGTTTGAGCAGTTCTTC	CASNNFPKFEQFF
TRBV29-1	many	TRBJ1-2	TRBD1	TGCAGCGTTGCACAGGGGGTCCCCTCGGCGGGCTACACCTTC	CSVAQGVPSAGYTF
TRBV7-9	medium-sized	TRBJ2-3	TRBD2	TGTGCCAGCAGCCCCACGCGACTAGCGGGAGTATTAGGAGATACGCAGTATTTT	CASSPTRLAGVLGDTQYF
TRBV12-3/TRBV12-4	-	TRBJ2-1	TRBD1	TGTGCCAGCAGTTTCCGGGACAGAGTCTCGGGGGAGCAGTTCTTC	CASSFRDRVSGEQFF
TRBV7-9	many	TRBJ2-7	TRBD2	TGTGCCAGCAGCTTCGATCTAGCGGGAGGCACCTACGAGCAGTACTTC	CASSFDLAGGTYEQYF
TRBV28	few	TRBJ2-7	-	TGTGCCAGCAGTTGGGACGGGTACGAGCAGTACTTC	CASSWDGYEQYF
TRBV19	once	TRBJ1-5	-	TGTGCCAGTAGTATAGTGACAGGCAATCAGCCCCAGCATTTT	CASSIVTGNQPQHF
TRBV7-2	-	TRBJ1-6	-	TGTGCCAGCAGCTTAGTAGGGTCCTATAATTCACCCCTCCACTTT	CASSLVGSYNSPLHF
TRBV2	-	TRBJ2-2	-	TGTGCCAGCAGTGATTGGAACGGGGCCGGGGAGCTGTTTTTT	CASSDWNGAGELFF
TRBV21-1	medium-sized	TRBJ1-2	-	TGTGCCAGCAGCAAAGCGGCCGGGACAACGAACTATGGCTACACCTTC	CASSKAAGTTNYGYTF
TRBV20-1	many	TRBJ1-5	-	TGCAGTGCTAGAATGGGAGTCAATCAGCCCCAGCATTTT	CSARMGVNQPQHF
TRBV6-2/TRBV6-3	few	TRBJ1-1	TRBD1	TGTGCCAGCAGAGCCGTGGGACAGGGGGTCACTGAAGCTTTCTTT	CASRAVGQGVTEAFF
TRBV6-5	many	TRBJ2-7	-	TGTGCCAGCAGCTCTCAGGGTTACCCCTACGAGCAGTACTTC	CASSSQGYPYEQYF
TRBV7-2	medium-sized	TRBJ1-5	-	TGTGCCAGCAGCTTAGAGGGATTTTATAGCAATCAGCCCCAGCATTTT	CASSLEGFYSNQPQHF
TRBV29-1	many	TRBJ2-1	TRBD1	TGCAGCGGGGGACAGGGTCGTGAGCAGTTCTTC	CSGGQGREQFF
TRBV28	many	TRBJ2-7	TRBD1	TGTGCCAGCAGAGGGACAGGCTTTACCTACGAGCAGTACTTC	CASRGTGFTYEQYF
TRBV5-6	medium-sized	TRBJ2-3	-	TGTGCCAGCAGCCAGCGGATGTTTATAACAGATACGCAGTATTTT	CASSQRMFITDTQYF
TRBV11-2	many	TRBJ2-3	-	TGTGCCAGCAGCTTTTTCGTGCCAGATACGCAGTATTTT	CASSFFVPDTQYF
TRBV15	many	TRBJ2-1	TRBD2	TGTGCCACCAGCGAAAGGACTAGGATAGGCAATGAGCAGTTCTTC	CATSERTRIGNEQFF
TRBV7-9	medium-sized	TRBJ1-1	TRBD1	TGTGCCAGCAGCTACGGGACAGGCGAGGAGGCTTTCTTT	CASSYGTGEEAFF
TRBV20-1	medium-sized	TRBJ2-7	-	TGCAGTGCTGCCCAGGGGCAGGGATTCTACGAGCAGTACTTC	CSAAQGQGFYEQYF
TRBV30	-	TRBJ1-2	-	TGTGCCTGGAGGAAGGATGAGAACTATGGCTACACCTTC	CAWRKDENYGYTF
TRBV6-2/TRBV6-3	many	TRBJ2-1	-	TGTGCCAGCAGTTACCCATACTTATCGGTATTACGATTCGGCAATGAGCAGTTCTTC	CASSYPYLSVLRFGNEQFF
TRBV7-2	many	TRBJ1-2	-	TGTGCCAGCAGCCAAGGACCGCTCGGCTACACCTTC	CASSQGPLGYTF
TRBV4-3	-	TRBJ2-1	-	TGCGCCAGCAGCCAAGATCCTTGGCGGCCCGATGAGCAGTTCTTC	CASSQDPWRPDEQFF
TRBV28	-	TRBJ2-3	-	TGTGCCAGCAGTTTACTTGAGAGGGATACGCAGTATTTT	CASSLLERDTQYF
TRBV6-2/TRBV6-3	many	TRBJ1-5	-	TGTGCCAGCAGGGGGACACTCTATAGCAATCAGCCCCAGCATTTT	CASRGTLYSNQPQHF
TRBV20-1	-	TRBJ2-1	-	TGCAGTACAATCAAGTGGAATGAGCAGTTCTTC	CSTIKWNEQFF
TRBV6-1	many	TRBJ1-4	-	TGTGCCAGCAGTGAACCTACAAGGGAGGTTCGGGAAAAACTGTTTTTT	CASSEPTREVREKLFF
TRBV20-1	-	TRBJ1-3	-	TGCAGTGCTATACAAAGCTCTGGAAACACCATATATTTT	CSAIQSSGNTIYF
TRBV7-9	-	TRBJ1-1	-	TGTGCCAGCAGCTTTGGGACTGAAGCTTTCTTT	CASSFGTEAFF